One T cell receptor beta chain is described in this entry. There is no known antigen for this receptor. No much larger clone exists at a distance of one base, and base qualities are not known. The record originates from a study of draining lymph node invasion in breast cancer (dated by TCRdb to the early 2020s). Regarding the research as a whole: Metastasis in lymph nodes was diagnosed using histology and cytokeratin immunohistochemistry and was confirmed with EpCAM/CD45 flow cytometry. In a separate targeted assay, bulk TCR-beta CDR3 sequencing compared sorted memory regulatory T cells and memory conventional CD4 T cells across breast cancer tissues. Each patient contributed matched non-invaded and tumor-invaded tumor-draining lymph nodes plus the primary tumor, profiled for both Treg and Tconv subsets. The separate targeted TCR sequencing included lymph nodes from five patients, and primary tumors were also sequenced for most of those five patients.

For memory conventional CD4 T cells, the sort was based on CD4+ CD45RA- CD25- cells. Whether a tumor-draining lymph node counted as invaded or non-invaded depended on the presence or absence of metastatic tumor cells. Before staining and sorting, T cells were pre-enriched using a Miltenyi Pan T Cell isolation kit. Immunohistochemistry for estrogen receptor, progesterone receptor, HER2 and Ki-67 was used to characterize primary tumors. Fresh surgical tissue was processed within a few hours after surgery by cutting into small fragments. Tissue fragments were enzymatically digested with Liberase TL plus DNase for 20 minutes and were then filtered through a 40-micrometer strainer. Sorting used a BD FACS Aria II with about 96-99% purity, after DAPI live/dead staining. Sorted cells were lysed in TCL buffer, and RNA was purified using a Norgen Single Cell RNA purification kit that included DNase treatment.

Library preparation used bulk RNA-seq. TCRdb records Illumina HiSeq 2500 as the sequencer. Per the source publication's procedure: For the separate targeted TCR-seq dataset, CDR3 sequences were extracted and quantified from raw reads using MiXCR version 2.1.5 with default parameters. TCR-beta clones in the separate targeted TCR-seq dataset were defined according to the combination of V gene, J gene and CDR3 sequence. In the separate targeted TCR-seq dataset, clones with fewer than three counts were removed, then only the 90% most strongly expressed clones per sample were retained. The separate targeted TCR-seq dataset calculated Treg-Tconv overlap for each tissue as the number of shared clones divided by the total number of Treg clones, multiplied by 100. TCRdb reprocessed the public reads (quality trimming at Q25 with fastp, clone calling with MiXCR) and kept in-frame beta chains. All rows with the same CDR3 protein become a single entry with the most common DNA and genes. V and J calls and clone size were set by TCRdb, not the authors. The sample table records about 4,000 distinct CDR3 sequences; around 84% of these occur just once. The ten largest account for about 1.8% of the sample.

What the study reported, not specific to this receptor: Some of the top 100 tumor clones were detected in invaded and non-invaded nodes, suggesting recirculation between tumor and draining nodes. Data could not resolve whether Treg conversion occurred in a given organ or whether converted Tregs recirculated between nodes and tumor. Tracking the tumor top-100 clones was possible in just a couple of patients. In the targeted TCR-seq data, Tregs appeared more clonally expanded than Tconvs in all tissues, and both subsets were less diverse in tumor than lymph nodes. TCRs shared between the Treg and Tconv subsets were viewed as suggestive of, but not proof of, a common clonal origin. Roughly 12-22% of Treg TCRs were shared with Tconvs per tissue, interpreted as suggesting peripheral Treg induction.

Measured from the cysteine to the phenylalanine, the CDR3 is 14 residues long. Kept here is only the CDR3 DNA, which spans 42 bases and is read in frame from base 1. From V the trimming removes 10 bases and from J it removes 2 bases, while the gene matches leave 6 bases of the junction unaccounted for. The germline V gene gives CDR1 as SNHLY and CDR2 as FYNNEI. This TCR derives from a female donor with luminal breast cancer. The rearrangement combines TRBV2 with TRBJ2-3; 10 junctional bases match TRBD2. Material: sorted memory CD4+ effector T cells from a lymph node. Per the publication, the cell subset or site label means: CD45RA-negative sorted CD4+ T cells (memory Tconv or effector/memory Treg). The base sequence is TGTGCCACCCTAGCGGGGGAGCCCACAGATACGCAGTATTTT. Translated, this gives CATLAGEPTDTQYF.